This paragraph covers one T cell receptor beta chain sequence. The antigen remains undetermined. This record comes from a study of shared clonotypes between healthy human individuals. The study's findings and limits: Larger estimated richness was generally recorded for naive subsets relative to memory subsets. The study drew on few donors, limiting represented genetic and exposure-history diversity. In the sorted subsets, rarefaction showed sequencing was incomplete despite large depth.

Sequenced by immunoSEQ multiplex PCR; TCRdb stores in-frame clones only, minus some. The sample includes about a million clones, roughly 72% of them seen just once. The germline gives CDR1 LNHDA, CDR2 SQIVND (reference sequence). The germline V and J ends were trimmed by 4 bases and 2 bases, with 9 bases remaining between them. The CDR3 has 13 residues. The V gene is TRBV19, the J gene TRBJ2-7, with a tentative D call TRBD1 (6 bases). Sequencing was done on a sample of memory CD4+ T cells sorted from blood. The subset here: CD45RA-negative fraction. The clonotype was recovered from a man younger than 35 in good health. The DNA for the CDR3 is TGTGCCAGTAGTAAACAGGGAACCTACGAGCAGTACTTC. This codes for CASSKQGTYEQYF.